This T cell receptor (beta chain) was profiled in a study of technical replicates of blood from a handful of donors. The table came from immunoSEQ multiplex PCR; TCRdb's copy has only in-frame clones and leaves some out. The table includes 100,000 or so clones, 90% to 96% detected once. CDR3 length: 18 amino acids. Between the trimmed V and J ends, which lost 1 base and 6 bases, there was a span of 21 bases. Germline V gene lookup returns CDR1 MGHRA and CDR2 YSYEKL. The chain joins TRBV4-1 to TRBJ2-2, with a tentative D call TRBD2 (5 bases). Source material: T cells isolated from PBMCs. This clonotype was sampled from a human donor in good health. For the CDR3, the DNA is TGCGCCAGCAGCCAAGTCGCAAGGACTTCCTTATGGGCCGGGGAGCTGTTTTTT. It translates to CASSQVARTSLWAGELFF.